This TCR beta chain was recovered during a study of shared clonotypes between healthy human individuals. This clone was counted a few times. Its antigen is undetermined. Unsorted PBMC DNA was sequenced on ten immunoSEQ deep assay plates. Libraries were prepared by immunoSEQ multiplex PCR; TCRdb keeps only in-frame clonotypes and omits some of them. The sample lists more than 450,000 clones, more than 65% occurring once. Germline loops: CDR1 MGHRA, CDR2 YSYEKL. The CDR3 is made up of 15 amino acids. Trimming shortened V by 0 bases and J by 5 bases, and 13 bases separated the two germline ends. Findings and limits, study-wide: Only blood was sampled, and tissue TCR repertoires likely differ from blood ones.

The chain recombines TRBV4-1 with TRBJ1-1; TRBD1 might be the D (5 bases). This clonotype was obtained from a middle-aged woman in good health. Some clones in this sample may be carry-over from other donors' samples. The sample consisted of PBMCs. This chain's CDR3 is CASSQDSGIVTEAFF. Written as DNA, the CDR3 is TGCGCCAGCAGCCAAGATTCAGGGATAGTGACTGAAGCTTTCTTT.